These T cell receptor beta chains were read from a single sample in a study of PD-L1 blockade in urothelial cancer. The data were produced by immunoSEQ multiplex PCR, yet TCRdb's version contains in-frame clones alone and is incomplete. The data contain roughly 120,000 clones, 91% of them seen just once; the ten biggest clones take up 3% to 4.5%. This material consisted of PBMCs, taken around atezolizumab (anti-PD-L1) treatment. These receptors were taken from a man aged 55 to 70 with urothelial cancer. CDR3s include the opening cysteine and the closing phenylalanine or tryptophan. A D gene is named only where the DNA matches it firmly. Expanded clones are given a class, and other clones once, few, many or no size at all.

j_call | d_call | clone_size | v_call | cdr3_nt | cdr3_aa
TRBJ2-5 | - | - | TRBV6-1 | TGTGCCAGCAGGGACTCGGTAGAGACCCAGTACTTC | CASRDSVETQYF
TRBJ2-4 | TRBD2 | - | TRBV27 | TGTGCCAGCAGTTTTGGGGGGGGGAACATTCAGTACTTC | CASSFGGGNIQYF
TRBJ2-2 | TRBD1 | - | TRBV11-3 | TGTGCCAGCAGCGTGGGGACAGGGTGGCTCTCGAACACCGGGGAGCTGTTTTTT | CASSVGTGWLSNTGELFF
TRBJ2-7 | - | - | TRBV7-8 | TGTGCCAGCAGCTTCAACTTCCAGGGGCGAACCACCTACGAGCAGTACTTC | CASSFNFQGRTTYEQYF
TRBJ2-5 | TRBD2 | - | TRBV28 | TGTGCCAGCAGTCTCGGACTAGCGGGAGGCGGGGAGACCCAGTACTTC | CASSLGLAGGGETQYF
TRBJ1-4 | - | - | TRBV29-1 | TGCAGCGTGGCGGACAGCGGCTGGGAAAAACTGTTTTTT | CSVADSGWEKLFF
TRBJ1-2 | - | - | TRBV6-1 | TGTGCCAGCAGAAAACAAGGGACACCTAACTATGGCTACACCTTC | CASRKQGTPNYGYTF
TRBJ1-5 | TRBD1 | - | TRBV6-5 | TGTGCCAGCAGTTACGGGACAGGTCCACATCAGCCCCAGCATTTT | CASSYGTGPHQPQHF
TRBJ2-7 | - | - | TRBV4-2 | TGTGCCAGCAGCCAAGATGGTGACAACTACGAGCAGTACTTC | CASSQDGDNYEQYF
TRBJ2-7 | TRBD2 | few | TRBV2 | TGTGCCAGCACCGCGGGGCTAGCGGGGTTCGAGCAGTACTTC | CASTAGLAGFEQYF
TRBJ2-1 | - | - | TRBV7-2 | TGTGCCAGCAGCCCGTCCGGGAGCTCCTACAATGAGCAGTTCTTC | CASSPSGSSYNEQFF
TRBJ2-5 | - | - | TRBV7-6 | TGTGCCAGCAGCGACGGGACTGGGGTTGTTTTAGCGACCCAGTACTTC | CASSDGTGVVLATQYF
TRBJ2-2 | TRBD1 | - | TRBV6-6 | TGTGCCAGCAGTTCCACGGACAGGGAGAACACCGGGGAGCTGTTTTTT | CASSSTDRENTGELFF
TRBJ2-5 | - | - | TRBV7-2 | TGTGCCAGCAGCTCGGGTTGGGCCCAGTACTTC | CASSSGWAQYF
TRBJ2-7 | - | - | TRBV21-1 | TGTGCCAGCAGCAAAGAGTCGTCCCTTGGGACAGAGCACTACGAGCAGTACTTC | CASSKESSLGTEHYEQYF
TRBJ1-5 | - | - | TRBV27 | TGTGCCAGCAGTTCCGGAGGGATTAATCAGCCCCAGCATTTT | CASSSGGINQPQHF
TRBJ2-2 | - | - | TRBV19 | TGTGCCAGTAGTACCTCTCCAGGTGCGAACACCGGGGAGCTGTTTTTT | CASSTSPGANTGELFF
TRBJ2-3 | - | - | TRBV5-5 | TGTGCCAGCAGCTTGCCAGGGACAGATACGCAGTATTTT | CASSLPGTDTQYF
TRBJ2-7 | - | - | TRBV28 | TGTGCCAGCAGTTTTGGTCTAAGTCAGTACTTC | CASSFGLSQYF
TRBJ2-5 | TRBD2 | - | TRBV27 | TGTGCCAGCAGTCCTCGCCGGGGGGGGACCCAAGAGACCCAGTACTTC | CASSPRRGGTQETQYF
TRBJ1-2 | - | - | TRBV4-1 | TGCGCCAGCAGCCGATCTCCGCAACAGAACGGCGATGGCTACACCTTC | CASSRSPQQNGDGYTF
TRBJ2-7 | - | - | TRBV30 | TGTGCCTGGAGTGGAACAGTGAGCTCCTACGAGCAGTACTTC | CAWSGTVSSYEQYF
TRBJ2-3 | - | - | TRBV5-1 | TGCGCCAGCAGCTCCGGGGACACAACCAATACGCAGTATTTT | CASSSGDTTNTQYF
TRBJ1-1 | - | - | TRBV10-3 | TGTGCCATCGCACGACAGCTGAACACTGAAGCTTTCTTT | CAIARQLNTEAFF
TRBJ2-4 | - | once | TRBV19 | TGTGCCAGTAGTATCGTTGGGGGCTTTCAGTACTTC | CASSIVGGFQYF
TRBJ2-7 | - | - | TRBV21-1 | TGTGCCAGCAGCAAAGCGATCGAGGACAGGGATTCCTACGAGCAGTACTTC | CASSKAIEDRDSYEQYF
TRBJ2-7 | TRBD1 | - | TRBV4-3 | TGCGCCAGCAGCCAGGGTGGACAGGGGGCCGAGCAGTACTTC | CASSQGGQGAEQYF
TRBJ2-3 | - | - | TRBV5-4 | TGTGCCAGCAGCTTGGGATCTCCTACGGCAGATACGCAGTATTTT | CASSLGSPTADTQYF
TRBJ1-6 | - | once | TRBV4-3 | TGCGCCAGCAGCCCCACCCCGACAGATTATAATTCACCCCTCCACTTT | CASSPTPTDYNSPLHF
TRBJ2-5 | - | - | TRBV7-2 | TGTGCCAGCAGCTTAGCGCCGACAATTGGGGAGACCCAGTACTTC | CASSLAPTIGETQYF
TRBJ1-1 | - | - | TRBV5-6 | TGTGCCAGCAGCAGACAGATGAACACTGAAGCTTTCTTT | CASSRQMNTEAFF
TRBJ2-3 | - | - | TRBV6-1 | TGTGCCAGCAGTGTCCCTGGCAGCACAGATACGCAGTATTTT | CASSVPGSTDTQYF
TRBJ2-3 | - | - | TRBV4-1 | TGCGCCAGCAGCCAAGTCGGGAGCACAGATACGCAGTATTTT | CASSQVGSTDTQYF
TRBJ2-1 | TRBD1 | once | TRBV27 | TGTGCCAGCAGACCACAGGGGTATCATGGGTCCAATGAGCAGTTCTTC | CASRPQGYHGSNEQFF
TRBJ2-2 | - | - | TRBV4-3 | TGCGCCAGCAGCCAAGATAGTGGGCAGGGGGGTACCGGGGAGCTGTTTTTT | CASSQDSGQGGTGELFF
TRBJ2-7 | TRBD2 | - | TRBV30 | TGTGCCTGGAGTTCCCCCTTCGGGACTAGCGGGAGCGAGCAGTACTTC | CAWSSPFGTSGSEQYF
TRBJ2-3 | TRBD2 | - | TRBV7-2 | TGTGCCAGCATGATAGGACTAGCGGGGACGACAGATACGCAGTATTTT | CASMIGLAGTTDTQYF
TRBJ2-3 | TRBD2 | - | TRBV5-8 | TGTGCCAGCAGCCTAACTAGCGGGGGGGCGTTGACAGATACGCAGTATTTT | CASSLTSGGALTDTQYF
TRBJ2-3 | - | once | TRBV10-1 | TGCGCCAGCAGTGGGGTGTATGGTAGCAGCACAGATACGCAGTATTTT | CASSGVYGSSTDTQYF
TRBJ1-1 | TRBD1 | - | TRBV9 | TGTGCCAGCAGCGCCACAGGGGGCGCAGGCACTGAAGCTTTCTTT | CASSATGGAGTEAFF
TRBJ1-1 | - | once | TRBV5-4 | TGTGCCAGCAGCTTGGGCGGCAGTGTTATGAACACTGAAGCTTTCTTT | CASSLGGSVMNTEAFF
TRBJ2-7 | TRBD1 | - | TRBV30 | TGTGCCTGGAGCGGGCAGGGGGCGAGCGAGCAGTACTTC | CAWSGQGASEQYF
TRBJ2-7 | TRBD1 | - | TRBV12-5 | TGTGCTAGTGGTTCCGGGACAGGGGGAATATACGAGCAGTACTTC | CASGSGTGGIYEQYF
TRBJ1-1 | - | - | TRBV5-6 | TGTGCCAGCAGCTTGGTTCGGGGGGACACTGAAGCTTTCTTT | CASSLVRGDTEAFF
TRBJ2-6 | - | - | TRBV27 | TGTGCCAGCAGTTTGTCGGCTGGGGCCAACGTCCTGACTTTC | CASSLSAGANVLTF
TRBJ2-1 | TRBD2 | - | TRBV5-1 | TGCGCCAGCAGCTTGAGGACTAGCGGGGTTGGGGGGACCTACAATGAGCAGTTCTTC | CASSLRTSGVGGTYNEQFF
TRBJ2-7 | TRBD2 | - | TRBV18 | TGTGCCAGCTCACCACCGGTGGGACTAGCGACCGAGCAGTACTTC | CASSPPVGLATEQYF
TRBJ2-1 | TRBD2 | - | TRBV4-2 | TGTGCCAGCAGCCAACGGCTAGCGGGAGGAGGGAATGAGCAGTTCTTC | CASSQRLAGGGNEQFF